These T cell receptor beta chains were read from a single sample in a study of blood T cell repertoires in COVID-19. The method was immunoSEQ multiplex PCR; TCRdb's version includes in-frame clones alone and lacks a portion of them. The sample yields about 380,000 clones, 81% seen once. The sequencing sample was made of peripheral blood. These receptors all come from a human donor with acute or convalescent COVID-19. The donor label of this sample is uncertain. CDR3s leave out the opening cysteine and the closing phenylalanine or tryptophan. D genes are given only for firm matches.

V gene: TRBV10-3; D gene: -; J gene: TRBJ1-5; CDR3 protein: AIRDSSNQPQH
V gene: TRBV7-8; D gene: -; J gene: TRBJ2-7; CDR3 protein: ASSFQGWYEQY
V gene: TRBV6-5; D gene: -; J gene: TRBJ1-2; CDR3 protein: ASSRTEGSFYGYT
V gene: TRBV14; D gene: -; J gene: TRBJ1-1; CDR3 protein: ASSQGGGYTEAF
V gene: TRBV9; D gene: TRBD2; J gene: TRBJ2-1; CDR3 protein: ASSVGGLAGVNEQF
V gene: TRBV10-3; D gene: -; J gene: TRBJ2-2; CDR3 protein: AISDTANTGELF
V gene: TRBV3-1/TRBV3-2; D gene: -; J gene: TRBJ1-6; CDR3 protein: ASSPLEATSPLH
V gene: TRBV5-1; D gene: -; J gene: TRBJ1-3; CDR3 protein: ASSLSPSGGNTIY
V gene: TRBV6-5; D gene: -; J gene: TRBJ2-4; CDR3 protein: ASRSELLSKNIQY
V gene: TRBV6-5; D gene: -; J gene: TRBJ1-5; CDR3 protein: ASRLRQGGSQPQH
V gene: TRBV11-2; D gene: TRBD1; J gene: TRBJ2-1; CDR3 protein: ASSLVRAGGGNEQF
V gene: TRBV6-5; D gene: TRBD2; J gene: TRBJ2-1; CDR3 protein: ASSYLAGGEQF
V gene: TRBV5-1; D gene: -; J gene: TRBJ2-3; CDR3 protein: ASSARGITRTDTQY
V gene: TRBV7-8; D gene: -; J gene: TRBJ1-1; CDR3 protein: ASSLDRANTEAF
V gene: TRBV30; D gene: TRBD1; J gene: TRBJ1-2; CDR3 protein: AWSLERQGHGYT
V gene: TRBV28; D gene: TRBD2; J gene: TRBJ2-3; CDR3 protein: ASSSPGLAGITQY
V gene: TRBV18; D gene: -; J gene: TRBJ1-1; CDR3 protein: ASSNFSNTEAF
V gene: TRBV29-1; D gene: TRBD1; J gene: TRBJ2-5; CDR3 protein: SVEDPVKSRGLQETQY
V gene: TRBV7-2; D gene: TRBD2; J gene: TRBJ2-1; CDR3 protein: ASSLAGLAVNEQF
V gene: TRBV2; D gene: -; J gene: TRBJ1-4; CDR3 protein: ASRPGHQEKLF
V gene: TRBV5-1; D gene: -; J gene: TRBJ1-5; CDR3 protein: ASSLPGITQPQH
V gene: TRBV2; D gene: -; J gene: TRBJ1-1; CDR3 protein: ASSPRETGEAF
V gene: TRBV5-1; D gene: -; J gene: TRBJ1-1; CDR3 protein: ASRGGTMNTEAF
V gene: TRBV6-5; D gene: TRBD1; J gene: TRBJ2-1; CDR3 protein: ASSFTGDQQF
V gene: TRBV4-2; D gene: -; J gene: TRBJ2-1; CDR3 protein: ASSQIQGAKGGEQF
V gene: TRBV7-8; D gene: -; J gene: TRBJ2-1; CDR3 protein: ASSPLGYEQF
V gene: TRBV3-1/TRBV3-2; D gene: -; J gene: TRBJ2-5; CDR3 protein: ASSQAGQGGRETQY
V gene: TRBV28; D gene: -; J gene: TRBJ2-1; CDR3 protein: ASSSSHAGDHSYNEQF
V gene: TRBV30; D gene: -; J gene: TRBJ1-5; CDR3 protein: AWGNGASNQPQH
V gene: TRBV10-3; D gene: -; J gene: TRBJ1-4; CDR3 protein: AISDRGGATNEKLF
V gene: TRBV12-3/TRBV12-4; D gene: -; J gene: TRBJ1-5; CDR3 protein: ASSLDGFQPQH
V gene: TRBV9; D gene: TRBD1; J gene: TRBJ1-2; CDR3 protein: ASSGASAGTGGASYGYT
V gene: TRBV19; D gene: TRBD1; J gene: TRBJ1-1; CDR3 protein: ASSFDRGYEAF
V gene: TRBV4-2; D gene: -; J gene: TRBJ2-1; CDR3 protein: ASSQTPGTTNNEQF
V gene: TRBV19; D gene: TRBD2; J gene: TRBJ2-2; CDR3 protein: ASSKAGVITGELF
V gene: TRBV6-6; D gene: TRBD2; J gene: TRBJ2-1; CDR3 protein: ASTVASGSVSEQF
V gene: TRBV7-8; D gene: -; J gene: TRBJ2-7; CDR3 protein: ASSVRGDIPDEQY
V gene: TRBV7-2; D gene: TRBD2; J gene: TRBJ2-2; CDR3 protein: ASRGERDWNTGELF
V gene: TRBV29-1; D gene: -; J gene: TRBJ1-2; CDR3 protein: SVREASGRNYGYT
V gene: TRBV19; D gene: TRBD1; J gene: TRBJ1-5; CDR3 protein: ASSLQTGGGQPQH
V gene: TRBV18; D gene: TRBD2; J gene: TRBJ2-7; CDR3 protein: ASSPTSGGTYEQY
V gene: TRBV10-3; D gene: TRBD1; J gene: TRBJ1-1; CDR3 protein: AISEFMAGGGLNTEAF
V gene: TRBV10-1; D gene: TRBD2; J gene: TRBJ2-1; CDR3 protein: ASSETSGSYNEQF
V gene: TRBV3-1/TRBV3-2; D gene: TRBD2; J gene: TRBJ2-3; CDR3 protein: ASSSGGGATDTQY
V gene: TRBV3-1/TRBV3-2; D gene: -; J gene: TRBJ2-7; CDR3 protein: ASSQGGLTYEQY
V gene: TRBV3-1/TRBV3-2; D gene: -; J gene: TRBJ1-3; CDR3 protein: ASSQGRAGNTIY
V gene: TRBV6-5; D gene: -; J gene: TRBJ1-5; CDR3 protein: ASRKDSSNQPQH
V gene: TRBV5-1; D gene: TRBD2; J gene: TRBJ2-2; CDR3 protein: ASSSTSGGLTAGELF
V gene: TRBV28; D gene: TRBD1; J gene: TRBJ2-7; CDR3 protein: ASSPFDRGNYEQY